Listed below are T cell receptor beta chains from one sample, sequenced in a study of tumor and adjacent non-tumor tissue in lung cancer. TCRdb re-called the multiplex PCR reads through MiXCR, storing one row per CDR3 protein. Of approximately 79,000 distinct CDR3 sequences listed, roughly 72% were seen once; the top ten hold 8.5% to 10%. The sequenced sample was lung tumor tissue. Receptor source: a woman aged 40-49 years with non-small cell lung cancer. Both conserved end residues are part of each CDR3. The D gene is left open where the match is weak. Where a row states a size, it is once, few, many or the class of an expanded clone; other rows omit it.

TRBD1,.,TRBV11-2,15,TRBJ2-5,CISTKFGQAQETQCF,TGTATCAGCACCAAATTCGGACAGGCACAAGAGACCCAGTGCTTC
.,.,TRBV14,16,TRBJ1-3,CASSHYRRSSGNTIYF,TGTGCCAGCAGCCACTACCGCAGGAGCTCTGGAAACACCATATATTTT
.,.,TRBV30,14,TRBJ1-5,CDWRGPLYNQSQHF,TGTGACTGGAGAGGTCCACTGTACAATCAGTCCCAGCATTTT
.,.,TRBV11-2,14,TRBJ2-3,CVSSRTGTDSTHYF,TGTGTTAGCAGCCGCACGGGCACGGACAGTACGCACTATTTT
.,many,TRBV28,16,TRBJ2-2,CASSNNGGTDTGELFF,TGTGCCAGCAGCAATAATGGGGGGACCGACACCGGGGAGCTGTTTTTT
TRBD2,many,TRBV12-3/TRBV12-4,15,TRBJ2-3,CASSLAGGDTDTQYF,TGTGCCAGCAGTTTAGCGGGGGGGGACACAGATACGCAGTATTTT
.,many,TRBV7-8,15,TRBJ2-5,CASSSSGGVAETQYF,TGTGCCAGCAGCTCCAGCGGCGGGGTCGCAGAGACCCAGTACTTC
TRBD2,once,TRBV5-1,17,TRBJ2-4,CASSLEGNGGGENIQYF,TGCGCCAGCAGCTTGGAGGGTAACGGGGGAGGGGAGAACATTCAGTACTTC
TRBD1,.,TRBV5-1,17,TRBJ2-2,CASSLIPGTANTGELFF,TGCGCCAGCAGCTTGATCCCCGGGACAGCGAACACCGGGGAGTTGTTTTTT
.,.,TRBV20-1,20,TRBJ2-1,CSARDHYRVDAGVSYNEQFF,TGCAGTGCTAGAGATCATTACAGGGTGGACGCGGGAGTGTCCTACAATGAGCAGTTCTTC
.,.,TRBV7-3,15,TRBJ2-1,CASSFVKGKAHEQFF,TGTGCCAGCAGCTTCGTCAAGGGGAAGGCACATGAGCAGTTCTTC
.,.,TRBV11-3,13,TRBJ1-1,CTSSLARNTEAFF,TGTACCAGCAGCTTAGCTAGGAACACTGAAGCTTTCTTT
.,.,TRBV6-5,13,TRBJ1-2,CASSPESDYGYTF,TGTGCCAGCAGTCCCGAGAGTGATTATGGTTACACCTTC
.,.,TRBV6-1,12,TRBJ2-7,CATIKGTYEQYF,TGCGCCACCATTAAAGGCACCTACGAGCAGTACTTC
.,many,TRBV6-6,15,TRBJ1-1,CASSSDRGGEGKAFF,TGTGCCAGCAGTTCTGATAGGGGCGGAGAGGGCAAAGCTTTCTTT
.,.,TRBV6-1,15,TRBJ1-2,CASSVGSRLVYGYTF,TGTGCCAGCAGTGTTGGGTCCAGGCTCGTTTATGGTTACACCTTC
TRBD2,.,TRBV11-2,18,TRBJ2-1,CASSSRIVTNGGLRKQFF,TGTGCCAGCAGCTCGCGCATCGTAACTAACGGGGGACTAAGGAAGCAGTTTTTC
TRBD2,once,TRBV11-2,18,TRBJ2-1,CAGSSRIVTSGGLREQFF,TGTGCCGGCAGCTCGCGCATCGTGACTAGCGGGGGTCTAAGGGAGCAGTTCTTC
.,.,TRBV7-6,18,TRBJ1-4,CASSYRTPARITNEKLFF,TGTGCCAGCAGTTACAGGACCCCCGCACGTATAACTAACGAAAAACTGTTTTTT
.,once,TRBV28,13,TRBJ1-3,CASGPSPGNTIYF,TGTGCCAGCGGCCCAAGCCCTGGAAACACCATATATTTT
.,many,TRBV28,12,TRBJ2-5,CATYLNQETQYF,TGTGCCACCTACCTAAACCAAGAGACCCAGTACTTC
.,.,TRBV2,15,TRBJ2-1,CASGGMDLVGNEQFF,TGTGCCAGCGGGGGGATGGATCTCGTTGGCAATGAGCAGTTCTTC
.,.,TRBV29-1,13,TRBJ2-7,CSVVSEGSYKEYF,TGCAGCGTTGTATCGGAGGGAAGCTACAAGGAGTACTTC
.,.,TRBV20-1,15,TRBJ1-5,CSVRSEVIRNTSQHF,TGCAGTGTTAGATCAGAGGTGATCCGGAACACGTCCCAGCATTTT
TRBD1,.,TRBV11-2,15,TRBJ2-5,CPSTKFGQAKETQYF,TGTCCGAGCACCAAATTCGGACAGGCAAAAGAGACCCAGTACTTC
.,.,TRBV6-5,14,TRBJ1-3,CASTYRGHGNTLYF,TGTGCCAGCACTTACCGGGGTCATGGAAACACCTTATATTTT
.,few,TRBV5-1,16,TRBJ1-1,CASSSGFGSRNTEAFF,TGCGCCAGCAGCAGTGGCTTCGGGTCCCGTAACACTGAAGCTTTCTTT
.,once,TRBV11-3,13,TRBJ2-7,CTSIPGPLNEQYF,TGTACCAGCATTCCCGGACCACTCAACGAGCAGTACTTC
TRBD2,.,TRBV29-1,17,TRBJ2-1,CNVGGEAGGPVDNEQFF,TGCAACGTGGGAGGGGAAGCGGGAGGGCCCGTCGACAATGAGCAATTCTTC
.,.,TRBV6-5,14,TRBJ1-6,CASSWTCRNSPLHF,TGCGCCAGCAGTTGGACATGTCGGAATTCACCCCTCCACTTT
.,.,TRBV28,16,TRBJ2-1,CASTSNRIELSNEQFF,TGTGCCAGCACCTCCAACAGGATAGAGCTCTCCAATGAGCAGTTCTTC